Listed below are T cell receptor beta chains from one sample, sequenced in a study of blood T cells in healthy people across ages. TCRdb independently ran MiXCR on the 5' RACE reads; one entry per CDR3 protein. The table has more than 600,000 distinct CDR3 sequences, 20% to 30% seen once. These records were also assigned to another study, of T cells of mothers and their children.

Source material: blood. The receptors shown here come from a boy aged 5-17 years in good health. Each CDR3 is given with its conserved first and last residue. Each record gives: D gene, J gene, clone size, V gene, CDR3 DNA, CDR3 protein. A D gene is named only where the DNA matches it firmly. For some rows the clone size is stated as once, few or many, or as a class when expanded; others skip it.

D gene: -
J gene: TRBJ2-5
clone size: few
V gene: TRBV5-5
CDR3 DNA: TGTGCCAGCAGCTTATTTCAGGGAAGTGGAGAGACCCAGTACTTC
CDR3 protein: CASSLFQGSGETQYF

D gene: -
J gene: TRBJ2-1
clone size: -
V gene: TRBV28
CDR3 DNA: TGTGCCAGCAGTTTAATGGGGGTTGGGTACAATGAGCAGTTCTTC
CDR3 protein: CASSLMGVGYNEQFF

D gene: -
J gene: TRBJ1-6
clone size: few
V gene: TRBV7-2
CDR3 DNA: TGTGCCAGCAGCTTAGGTCGGGGGTGGAATTCACCCCTCCACTTT
CDR3 protein: CASSLGRGWNSPLHF

D gene: TRBD1
J gene: TRBJ2-2
clone size: -
V gene: TRBV7-2
CDR3 DNA: TGTGCCCGTCCGGGACAGGGATTGTCCGGGGAGCTGTTTTTT
CDR3 protein: CARPGQGLSGELFF

D gene: -
J gene: TRBJ1-1
clone size: -
V gene: TRBV6-1
CDR3 DNA: TGTGCCAGCAGCCTCTTCCCAACGAACACTGAAGCTTTCTTT
CDR3 protein: CASSLFPTNTEAFF

D gene: TRBD2
J gene: TRBJ2-1
clone size: -
V gene: TRBV4-2
CDR3 DNA: TGTGCCAGCAGCAAACCGGGACTAGACTACAATGAGCAGTTCTTC
CDR3 protein: CASSKPGLDYNEQFF

D gene: TRBD1
J gene: TRBJ2-4
clone size: -
V gene: TRBV5-1
CDR3 DNA: TGCGCCAGCAGCCCAGATCAGACAGGGTATGGAGCCAAAAACATTCAGTACTTC
CDR3 protein: CASSPDQTGYGAKNIQYF

D gene: -
J gene: TRBJ2-1
clone size: few
V gene: TRBV5-1
CDR3 DNA: TGCGCCAGCAGCTTGTTTTGGCAGGGGTCCTACAATGAGCAGTTCTTC
CDR3 protein: CASSLFWQGSYNEQFF

D gene: TRBD1
J gene: TRBJ2-7
clone size: -
V gene: TRBV9
CDR3 DNA: TGTGCCAGCAGTAGTTTCGGGACAGGGGTCGAGCAGTACTTC
CDR3 protein: CASSSFGTGVEQYF

D gene: TRBD2
J gene: TRBJ2-7
clone size: -
V gene: TRBV7-9
CDR3 DNA: TGTGCCAGCCGTGCGGGAGGAGAGTACGAGCAGTACTTC
CDR3 protein: CASRAGGEYEQYF

D gene: -
J gene: TRBJ2-5
clone size: few
V gene: TRBV6-6
CDR3 DNA: TGTGCCAGCAGGACAGCTACACAAGAGACCCAGTACTTC
CDR3 protein: CASRTATQETQYF